This T cell receptor beta chain is from a study of blood T cells in healthy people across ages. With a J-beta primer mix and a sample-barcoded 5' primer, a second PCR ran roughly 7 to 11 cycles. Each single sample gave us at least 2.5 million CDR3-containing paired-end reads. TCRdb redid the calling of the 5' RACE reads with MiXCR, one entry per CDR3 protein. The table records some 710,000 distinct CDR3 sequences, around 45% of them present only once. Per the germline V gene, CDR1 is SGHTA and CDR2 is FQGNSA. CDR3 length: 13 amino acids. V gave up 2 bases and J gave up 1 base, with 6 bases separating them.

The TCR was taken from a man older than 75 in good health. This chain joins TRBV7-2 and TRBJ2-7; D is undetermined. The specimen was blood. In nucleotides, the CDR3 is TGTGCCAGCAGCTTATCCATTTCCTACGAGCAGTACTTC. Protein sequence: CASSLSISYEQYF.